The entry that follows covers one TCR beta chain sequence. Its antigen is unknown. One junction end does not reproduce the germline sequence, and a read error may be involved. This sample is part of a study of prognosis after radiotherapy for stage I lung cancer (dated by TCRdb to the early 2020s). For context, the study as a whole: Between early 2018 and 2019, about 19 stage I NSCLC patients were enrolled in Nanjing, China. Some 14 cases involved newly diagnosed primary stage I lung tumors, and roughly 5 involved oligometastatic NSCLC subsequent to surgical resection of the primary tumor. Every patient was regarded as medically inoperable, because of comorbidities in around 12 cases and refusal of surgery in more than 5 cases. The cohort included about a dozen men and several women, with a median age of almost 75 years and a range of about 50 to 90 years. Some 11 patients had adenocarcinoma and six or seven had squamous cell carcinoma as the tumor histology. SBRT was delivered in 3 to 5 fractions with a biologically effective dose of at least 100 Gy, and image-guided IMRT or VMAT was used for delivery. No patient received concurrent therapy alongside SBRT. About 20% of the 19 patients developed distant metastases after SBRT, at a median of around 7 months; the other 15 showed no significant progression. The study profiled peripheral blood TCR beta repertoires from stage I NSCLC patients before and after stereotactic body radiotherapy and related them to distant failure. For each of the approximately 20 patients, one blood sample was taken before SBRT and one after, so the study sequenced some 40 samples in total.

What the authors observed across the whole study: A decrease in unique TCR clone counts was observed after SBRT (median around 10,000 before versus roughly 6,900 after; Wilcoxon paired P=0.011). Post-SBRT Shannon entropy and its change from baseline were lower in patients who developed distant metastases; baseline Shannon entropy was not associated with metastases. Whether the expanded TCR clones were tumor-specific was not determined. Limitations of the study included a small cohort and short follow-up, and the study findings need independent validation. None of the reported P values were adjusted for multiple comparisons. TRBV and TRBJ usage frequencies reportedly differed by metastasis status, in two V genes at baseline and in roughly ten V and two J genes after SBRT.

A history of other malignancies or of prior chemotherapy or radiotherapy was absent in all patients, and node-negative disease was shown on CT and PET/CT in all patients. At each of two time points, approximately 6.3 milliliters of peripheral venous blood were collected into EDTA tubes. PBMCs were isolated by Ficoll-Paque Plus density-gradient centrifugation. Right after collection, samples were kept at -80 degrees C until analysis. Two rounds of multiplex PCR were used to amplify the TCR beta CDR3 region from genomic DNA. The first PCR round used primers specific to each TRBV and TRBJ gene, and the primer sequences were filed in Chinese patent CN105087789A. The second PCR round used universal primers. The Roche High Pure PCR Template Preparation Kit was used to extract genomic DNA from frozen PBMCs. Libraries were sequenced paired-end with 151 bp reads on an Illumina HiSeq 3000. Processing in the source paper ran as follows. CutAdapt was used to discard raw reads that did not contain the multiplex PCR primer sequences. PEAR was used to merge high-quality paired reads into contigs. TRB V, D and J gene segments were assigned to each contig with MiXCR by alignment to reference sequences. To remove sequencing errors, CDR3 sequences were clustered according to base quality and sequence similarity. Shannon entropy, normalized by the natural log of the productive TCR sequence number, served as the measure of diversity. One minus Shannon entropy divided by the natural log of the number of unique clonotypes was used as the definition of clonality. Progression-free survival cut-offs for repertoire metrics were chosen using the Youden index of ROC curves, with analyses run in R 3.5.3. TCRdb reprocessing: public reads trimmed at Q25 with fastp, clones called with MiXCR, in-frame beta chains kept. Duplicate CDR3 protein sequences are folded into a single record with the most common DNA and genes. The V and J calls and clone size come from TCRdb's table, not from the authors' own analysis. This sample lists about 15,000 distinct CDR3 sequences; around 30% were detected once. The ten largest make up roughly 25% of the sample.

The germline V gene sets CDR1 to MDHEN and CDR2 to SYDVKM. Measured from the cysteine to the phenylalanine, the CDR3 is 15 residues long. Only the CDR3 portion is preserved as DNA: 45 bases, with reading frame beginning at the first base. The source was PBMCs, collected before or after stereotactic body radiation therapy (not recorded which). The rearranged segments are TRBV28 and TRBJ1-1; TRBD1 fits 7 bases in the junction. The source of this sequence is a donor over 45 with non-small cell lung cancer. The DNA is TGTGCTAGCAGTTTAGGTGGCAGGGGGGACACTGAAGCTTTCTTT. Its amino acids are CASSLGGRGDTEAFF.